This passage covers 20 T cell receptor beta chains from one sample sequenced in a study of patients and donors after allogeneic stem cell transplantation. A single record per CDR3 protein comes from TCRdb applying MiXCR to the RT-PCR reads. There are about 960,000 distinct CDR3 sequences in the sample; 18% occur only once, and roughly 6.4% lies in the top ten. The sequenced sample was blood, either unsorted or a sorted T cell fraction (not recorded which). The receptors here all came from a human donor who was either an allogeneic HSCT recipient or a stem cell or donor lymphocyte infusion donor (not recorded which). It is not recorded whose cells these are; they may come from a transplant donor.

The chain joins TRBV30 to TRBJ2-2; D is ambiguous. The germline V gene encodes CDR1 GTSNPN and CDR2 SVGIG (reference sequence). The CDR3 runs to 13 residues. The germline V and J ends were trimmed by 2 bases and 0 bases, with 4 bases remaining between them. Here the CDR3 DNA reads TGTGCCTGGAGTCGTCCGAACACCGGGGAGCTGTTTTTT. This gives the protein CAWSRPNTGELFF.

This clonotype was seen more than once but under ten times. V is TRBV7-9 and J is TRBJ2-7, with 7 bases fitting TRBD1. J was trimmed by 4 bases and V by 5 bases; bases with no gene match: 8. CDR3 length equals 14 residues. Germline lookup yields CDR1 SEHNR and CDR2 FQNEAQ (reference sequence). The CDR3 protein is CASSNRTGAYEQYF. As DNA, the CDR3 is TGTGCCAGCAGCAACCGGACAGGCGCGTACGAGCAGTACTTC.

In DNA form, the CDR3 reads TGTGCCAGCAGCCAGGACCTCGGGACAGGGTACACCGGGGAGCTGTTTTTT. It is translated as CASSQDLGTGYTGELFF. The chain combines TRBV4-2 with TRBJ2-2; TRBD1 matches 9 bases. V was pared by 3 bases and J by 3 bases, with 8 bases of the junction left unmatched. The CDR3 loop spans 17 amino acids. The V gene's germline CDR1 is LGHNA and CDR2 YNFKEQ.

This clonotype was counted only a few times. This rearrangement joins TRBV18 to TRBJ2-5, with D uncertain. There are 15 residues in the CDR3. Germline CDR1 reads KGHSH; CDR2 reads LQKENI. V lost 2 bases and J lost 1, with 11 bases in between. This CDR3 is CASSPNVGSQETQYF. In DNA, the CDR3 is TGTGCCAGCTCACCAAATGTGGGAAGCCAAGAGACCCAGTACTTC.

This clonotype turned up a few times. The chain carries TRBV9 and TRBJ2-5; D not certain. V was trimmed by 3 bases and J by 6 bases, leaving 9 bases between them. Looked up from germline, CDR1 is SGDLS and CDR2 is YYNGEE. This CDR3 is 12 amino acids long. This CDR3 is CASSDAKKTQYF. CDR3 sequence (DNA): TGTGCCAGCAGCGACGCGAAAAAGACCCAGTACTTC.

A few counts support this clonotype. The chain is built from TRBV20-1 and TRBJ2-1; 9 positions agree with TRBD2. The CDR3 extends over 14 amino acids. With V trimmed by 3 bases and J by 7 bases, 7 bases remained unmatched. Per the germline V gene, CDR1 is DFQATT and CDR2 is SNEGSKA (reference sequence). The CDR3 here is CSASWGTSQNEQFF. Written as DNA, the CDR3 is TGCAGTGCTAGTTGGGGGACTAGCCAAAATGAGCAGTTCTTC.

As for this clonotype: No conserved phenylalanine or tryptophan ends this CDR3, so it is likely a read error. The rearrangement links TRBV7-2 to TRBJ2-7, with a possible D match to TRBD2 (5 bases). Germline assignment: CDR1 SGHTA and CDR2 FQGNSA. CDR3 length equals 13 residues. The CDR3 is CASSLALVFEQYL. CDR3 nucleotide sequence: TGTGCCAGCAGCCTAGCCTTAGTTTTCGAGCAGTACCTC.

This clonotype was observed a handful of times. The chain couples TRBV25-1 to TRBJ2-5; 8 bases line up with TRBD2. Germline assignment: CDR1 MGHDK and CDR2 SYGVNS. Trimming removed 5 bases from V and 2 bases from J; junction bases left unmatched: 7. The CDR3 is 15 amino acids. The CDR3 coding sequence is TGTGCCAGCAGTTCCCGCGGGGGGATGCAAGAGACCCAGTACTTC. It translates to CASSSRGGMQETQYF.

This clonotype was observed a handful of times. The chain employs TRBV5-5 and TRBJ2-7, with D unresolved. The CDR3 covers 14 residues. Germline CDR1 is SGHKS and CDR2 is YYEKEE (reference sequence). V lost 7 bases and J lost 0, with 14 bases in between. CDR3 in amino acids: CASFSDASSYEQYF. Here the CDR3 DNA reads TGTGCCAGCTTCTCGGACGCCAGCTCCTACGAGCAGTACTTC.

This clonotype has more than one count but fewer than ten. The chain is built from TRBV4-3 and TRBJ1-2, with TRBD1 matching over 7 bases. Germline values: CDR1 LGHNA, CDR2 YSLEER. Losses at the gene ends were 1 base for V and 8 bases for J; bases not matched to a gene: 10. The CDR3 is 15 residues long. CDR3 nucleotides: TGCGCCAGCAGCCAAGCTCCGACAGGGAATCAAGGCTACACCTTC. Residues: CASSQAPTGNQGYTF.

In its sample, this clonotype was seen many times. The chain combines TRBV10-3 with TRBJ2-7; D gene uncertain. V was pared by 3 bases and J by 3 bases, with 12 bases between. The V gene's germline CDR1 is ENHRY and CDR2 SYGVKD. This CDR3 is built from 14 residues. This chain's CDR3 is CAISENGRDYEQYF. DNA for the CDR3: TGTGCCATCAGTGAAAACGGCCGTGACTACGAGCAGTACTTC.

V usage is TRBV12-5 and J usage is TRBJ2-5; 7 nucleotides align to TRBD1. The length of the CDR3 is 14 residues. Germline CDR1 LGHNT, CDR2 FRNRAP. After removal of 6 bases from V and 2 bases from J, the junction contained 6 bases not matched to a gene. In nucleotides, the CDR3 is TGTGCTAGTGGCCTCGGGACAGTTCAAGAGACCCAGTACTTC. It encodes CASGLGTVQETQYF.

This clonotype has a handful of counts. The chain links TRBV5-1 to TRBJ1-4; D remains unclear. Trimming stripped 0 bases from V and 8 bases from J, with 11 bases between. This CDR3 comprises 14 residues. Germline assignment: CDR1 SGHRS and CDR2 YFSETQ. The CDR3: CASSLGTEGEKLFF. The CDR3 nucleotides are TGCGCCAGCAGCTTGGGTACCGAGGGAGAAAAACTGTTTTTT.

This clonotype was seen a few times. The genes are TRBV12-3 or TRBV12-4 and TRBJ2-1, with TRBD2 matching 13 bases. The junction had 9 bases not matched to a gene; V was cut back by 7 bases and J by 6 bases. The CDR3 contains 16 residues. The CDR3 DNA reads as TGTGCCAGCAACTCGCCACTAGCGGGGGGGCGCAATGAGCAGTTCTTC. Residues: CASNSPLAGGRNEQFF.

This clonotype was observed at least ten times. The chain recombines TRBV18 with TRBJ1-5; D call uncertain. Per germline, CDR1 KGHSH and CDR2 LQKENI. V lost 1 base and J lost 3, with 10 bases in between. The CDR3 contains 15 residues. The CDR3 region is CASSPLRDINQPQHF. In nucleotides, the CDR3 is TGTGCCAGCTCACCACTGAGAGATATCAATCAGCCCCAGCATTTT.

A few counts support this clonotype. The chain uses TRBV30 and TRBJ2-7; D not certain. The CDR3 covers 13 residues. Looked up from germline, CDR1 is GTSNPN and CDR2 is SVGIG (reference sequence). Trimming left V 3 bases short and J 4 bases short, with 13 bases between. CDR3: CAWSDRAPYEQYF. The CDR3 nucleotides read TGTGCCTGGAGCGACCGGGCACCATACGAGCAGTACTTC.

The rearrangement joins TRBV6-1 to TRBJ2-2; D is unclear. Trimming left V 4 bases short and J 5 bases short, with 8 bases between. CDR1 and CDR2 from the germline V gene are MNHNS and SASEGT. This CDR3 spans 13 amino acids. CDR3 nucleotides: TGTGCCAGCAGTGGACAAGAGACCGGGGAGCTGTTTTTT. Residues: CASSGQETGELFF.

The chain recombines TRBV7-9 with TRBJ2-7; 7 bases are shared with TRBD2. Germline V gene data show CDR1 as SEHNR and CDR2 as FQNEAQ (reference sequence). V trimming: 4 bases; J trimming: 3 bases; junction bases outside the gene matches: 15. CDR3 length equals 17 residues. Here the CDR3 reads CASSSWGGREALYEQYF. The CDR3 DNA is TGTGCCAGCAGCTCCTGGGGGGGACGGGAGGCCCTCTACGAGCAGTACTTC.

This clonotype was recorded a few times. The CDR3 sequence is CASSKRDGSDTQYF. CDR3 nucleotides: TGTGCCAGCAGCAAGCGGGACGGTTCAGATACGCAGTATTTT. The chain has TRBV5-4 and TRBJ2-3; 7 positions agree with TRBD2. Germline V CDR1 and CDR2: SGHNT, YYREEE (reference sequence). The CDR3 totals 14 residues. With 4 bases clipped from V and 4 bases from J, the junction kept 6 bases outside the gene matches.

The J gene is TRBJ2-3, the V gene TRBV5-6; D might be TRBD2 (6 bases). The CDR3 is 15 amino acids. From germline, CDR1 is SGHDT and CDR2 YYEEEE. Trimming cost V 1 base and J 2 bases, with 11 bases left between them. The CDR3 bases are TGTGCCAGCAGCTTGCCCGGCGGGACCACAGATACGCAGTATTTT. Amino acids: CASSLPGGTTDTQYF. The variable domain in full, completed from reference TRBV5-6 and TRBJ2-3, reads DAGVTQSPTHLIKTRGQQVTLRCSPKSGHDTVSWYQQALGQGPQFIFQYYEEEERQRGNFPDRFSGHQFPNYSSELNVNALLLGDSALYLCASSLPGGTTDTQYFGPGTRLTVL.